Listed below are T cell receptor beta chains from one sample, sequenced in a study of regulatory T cells in long-lasting Graves disease. MiXCR, run by TCRdb on the multiplex PCR reads, gives a single entry per CDR3 protein. The sample carries approximately 300,000 distinct CDR3 sequences, 18% recorded once. This specimen consisted of peripheral blood mononuclear cells (PBMCs), obtained at new diagnosis, from a patient treated with antithyroid drugs. Receptor source: a female donor with Graves disease. Each CDR3 is given without its conserved first and last residue.

v_gene,CDR3aa
TRBV10-3,AISEPSLRAGWDIQY
TRBV19,ATGRVYNEQF
TRBV6-2/TRBV6-3,ASSYSRKETTNEKLF
TRBV2,ASSDRGGVETQY
TRBV28,ASRRTTEGSNQPQH
TRBV28,AFNRGKGEQF
TRBV30,AWSDGTGFYEQY
TRBV29-1,SVSGTPSSYEQY
TRBV6-1,ASSPNQGKTQY
TRBV7-2,ASSSSSGRAGLGETQY
TRBV10-3,AITLDNEQF
TRBV13,ASSLGVDLMGEQY
TRBV12-3/TRBV12-4,ASSDSMDTSNQNYGYT
TRBV12-3/TRBV12-4,ASIENRGNSPLH
TRBV28,ASSLVRSEAF
TRBV11-3,ASRRGLAGRVDTQY
TRBV4-2,ASSQESVGHSVNTEAF
TRBV7-2,ASSRQALDTQY
TRBV7-8,ASSSRTGTAYEQY
TRBV30,AWNTASSGNTIY
TRBV28,ASRGLAGGETDTQY
TRBV9,ASSLQTGAIAYNEQF
TRBV11-3,ASSLDFGLREQF
TRBV7-3,ASSPFRREVGTGELF
TRBV30,AWRGPFGTDTQY
TRBV27,ASAPGQGDQPQH
TRBV6-1,ASSSPDRHTGELF
TRBV15,ATSKDRVSGELF
TRBV30,AWSPGTSTYGELF
TRBV24-1,ATSDLSWGVDTGELF
TRBV5-1,ASSWGILGQRRAKNIQY
TRBV2,ASIIYANTGELF
TRBV2,ASSGGQGSDQPQH
TRBV27,ASSFRPRGNEQF
TRBV3-1,ASSQSYRAGELF
TRBV11-2,ASSLVYRRDEQY
TRBV7-9,ASSSRGGQGNTEAF
TRBV7-3,ASSPGQSNTEAF
TRBV10-3,AIRADSYEQY
TRBV11-2,ASSLKGGSYEQY
TRBV18,ASSPPDRTDTQY
TRBV29-1,SVDGEIADTQY
TRBV7-3,ASSLEWWDEQF
TRBV27,ASSTRTGHTSTYGYT
TRBV6-1,ASDSGQSRETQY
TRBV4-1,ASSQDLRAGASNQPQH
TRBV6-5,ASSYNRGGAETQY
TRBV19,ASSIPSTDTQY
TRBV2,ASSRLNTGELF
TRBV5-1,ASSSQGIDTQY
TRBV7-9,ASSFPRTVNTGELF
TRBV12-3/TRBV12-4,ASSYQGEQY